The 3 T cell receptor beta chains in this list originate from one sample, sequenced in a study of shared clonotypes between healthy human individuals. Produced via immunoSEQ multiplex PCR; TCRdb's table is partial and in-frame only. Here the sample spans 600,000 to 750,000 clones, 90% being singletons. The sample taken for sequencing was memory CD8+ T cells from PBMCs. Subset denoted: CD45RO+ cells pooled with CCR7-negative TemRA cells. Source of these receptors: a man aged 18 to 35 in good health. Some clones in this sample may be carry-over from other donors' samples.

As DNA, the CDR3 is TGTGCCAGCAGCGTACTTCCCACCGGGGAGCTGTTTTTT. This gives the protein CASSVLPTGELFF. V usage is TRBV9 and J usage is TRBJ2-2; D unresolved. From germline, CDR1 is SGDLS and CDR2 YYNGEE. There are 13 residues in the CDR3. Trimming took off 1 base at V and 4 bases at J, with 5 bases between the two ends.

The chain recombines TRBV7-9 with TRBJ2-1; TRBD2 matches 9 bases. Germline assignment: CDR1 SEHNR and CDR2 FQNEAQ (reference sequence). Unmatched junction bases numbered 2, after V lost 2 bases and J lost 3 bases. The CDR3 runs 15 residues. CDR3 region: CASSLTSGFYNEQFF. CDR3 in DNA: TGTGCCAGCAGCTTAACTAGCGGGTTCTACAATGAGCAGTTCTTC.

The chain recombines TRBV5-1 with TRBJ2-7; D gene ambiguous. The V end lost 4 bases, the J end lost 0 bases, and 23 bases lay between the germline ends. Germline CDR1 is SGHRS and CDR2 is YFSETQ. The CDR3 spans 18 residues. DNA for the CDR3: TGCGCCAGCAGCCCCAAGGGAAAAATTTTCTTCAGCTCCTACGAGCAGTACTTC. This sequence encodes CASSPKGKIFFSSYEQYF.